In its sample, the clone carrying this TCR beta chain was seen a few times. Its specificity is not known. This sample is drawn from a study of CD8 T cells in ankylosing spondylitis. Study conclusions and caveats: Ankylosing spondylitis blood appeared to carry a characteristic TCR beta motif of roughly eight highly homologous variants.

TCRdb ran MiXCR on the 5' RACE reads and lists one entry per CDR3 protein. The profile covers some 840,000 distinct CDR3 sequences, with about 10% appearing a single time and about 0.49% taken by the ten largest. CDR1 and CDR2 (germline): SEHNR, FQNEAQ (reference sequence). The CDR3 totals 14 residues. V gave up 5 bases and J gave up 2 bases; unmatched junction bases: 5. This chain uses TRBV7-9 with TRBJ2-7; 8 positions match TRBD1. The sequenced sample consisted of blood, either unsorted or a sorted T cell fraction (not recorded which). The TCR was taken from a male donor with ankylosing spondylitis. As DNA, the CDR3 is TGTGCCAGCAGCCTCTCGGACAGGGCCTACGAGCAGTACTTC. It yields the protein CASSLSDRAYEQYF.